Given below is one T cell receptor beta chain in context. What it binds is not known. The table came from immunoSEQ multiplex PCR; TCRdb's copy has only in-frame clones and leaves some out. The profile shows fewer than 70,000 clones, about 88% of them singletons. This sample is drawn from a study of a mutant IDH1 vaccine in newly diagnosed glioma. About the study: Earlier treatment was radiotherapy, temozolomide, or both, with most getting both. General study findings and limits: Pseudoprogression appeared unlinked to shifts in leading peripheral T cell clonotypes.

Documented time point: week 35, safety follow-up. What each vaccine dose contained was 300 ug of mutant IDH1 20-mer peptide, accompanied by topical imiquimod. Material: PBMCs, obtained from a glioma patient whose treatment included an IDH1 peptide vaccine. The clonotype comes from a man aged 25 to 40 with glioma.

The CDR3: CASSLVDSLYNEQFF. CDR3 nucleotides: TGTGCCAGCAGCTTAGTGGACTCACTCTACAATGAGCAGTTCTTC. The chain has TRBV7-3 and TRBJ2-1, with D perhaps matching TRBD2 (5 bases). Looked up from germline, CDR1 is SGHTA and CDR2 is FQGTGA. The CDR3 covers 15 residues. V dropped 2 bases and J dropped 3 bases, with 11 bases sitting between them.